This T cell receptor beta chain came from a study of persistence of HIV-infected CD4 T cells. Whole-study findings and limits: Degenerate expanded CDR3beta sequences were enriched among CMV- and Gag-responding cells.

A note on this clone: Antigen specificity is unknown.

Anti-CD3/anti-CD28 beads served as a nonspecific positive control stimulus. Sorting selected CD4+ T cells upregulating both CD40 ligand and CD69. Donors were HIV-1-infected adults who began suppressive ART during chronic infection. Anti-CD28/CD49d costimulation, CD40-blocking antibody and enfuvirtide were given to CD8-depleted PBMCs for 18 hours. This was the immunoSEQ version 4 assay in survey mode. Clones were sequenced by immunoSEQ multiplex PCR, and TCRdb holds only the in-frame ones, with some missing. The table records more than 35,000 clones, 80% to 95% of them present only once. Looked up from germline, CDR1 is SGHRS and CDR2 is YFSETQ. Deletions cut 4 bases from V and 1 base from J, with 17 bases between. The CDR3 runs to 16 residues.

The rearrangement uses TRBV5-1 and TRBJ1-1; D possibly corresponds to TRBD1 (6 bases). The sequencing used CD4+ T cells sorted from PBMCs after roughly 18-hour stimulation, collected from a patient who received antiretroviral therapy. This receptor was identified in an adult man with HIV who was CMV-seropositive. The DNA of the CDR3 is TGCGCCAGCAGCATTCAACAGGGACGGCCGAACACTGAAGCTTTCTTT. Its protein product is CASSIQQGRPNTEAFF. Filled out from reference TRBV5-1 and TRBJ1-1, the complete variable domain reads KAGVTQTPRYLIKTRGQQVTLSCSPISGHRSVSWYQQTPGQGLQFLFEYFSETQRNKGNFPGRFSGRQFSNSRSEMNVSTLELGDSALYLCASSIQQGRPNTEAFFGQGTRLTVV.